These T cell receptor beta chains were read from a single sample in a study of T cell changes during pregnancy in multiple sclerosis. Profiled with immunoSEQ multiplex PCR; TCRdb holds only in-frame clones, not every one. The sample carries some 120,000 clones, roughly nine tenths recorded once. The specimen comprised peripheral blood, sampled in the third trimester of pregnancy. These receptors all come from a female donor with multiple sclerosis, enrolled in a pregnancy study. Each CDR3 is given with its conserved first and last residue.

v_gene | CDR3aa
TRBV5-1 | CASSLDGRGNSPLHF
TRBV19 | CASRLPGTGNIGELFF
TRBV19 | CATSERRQGMGPSGQPQHF
TRBV30 | CAWNTNTEAFF
TRBV6-1 | CASSALAGGRGNEQFF
TRBV10-3 | CAITDRAGANVLTF
TRBV5-4 | CASSPSPGNEQFF
TRBV9 | CASSASFRGTSKQSQYF
TRBV27 | CASSLKWGGALGSQYF
TRBV5-1 | CASRPTPSMGLAGGLSSYEQYF
TRBV9 | CASSPRGGTGGNEQFF
TRBV9 | CASSAKGTSDRVYSEQFF
TRBV30 | CAWNTDANTIYF
TRBV6-1 | CASRPRNIQYF
TRBV5-1 | CASSLLLGQGQETQYF
TRBV7-3 | CASSSWEGGKEANVLTF
TRBV5-6 | CASSTAGTSGEQYF
TRBV5-4 | CASSGGTGSSYNEQFF
TRBV7-9 | CATGSRTHSPLHF
TRBV4-1 | CASSQDRGRDQETQYF
TRBV7-6 | CASSRQRRDRDMNTEAFF
TRBV5-1 | CASSLRGSTGQGQGEKLFF
TRBV9 | CASSGQVPGGYTF
TRBV5-1 | CASSGSTGGVTGELFF
TRBV7-9 | CASSLPAARATGYEQYF
TRBV5-5 | CASSLAGTSAYEQYF
TRBV2 | CASTREDTSGNTIYF
TRBV5-4 | CASKGDSSTDTQYF
TRBV15 | CATSKERGYYEQYF
TRBV6-6 | CASGSLQGPYEQYF
TRBV5-5 | CASSLGQGGQPQHF
TRBV6-4 | CASSAYATSGGANTGELFF
TRBV28 | CASSFGGAGANVLTF
TRBV12-5 | CASGLDPGLGRFF
TRBV6-5 | CASSYEAGVRNEQFF
TRBV2 | CASRVGGTGELFF
TRBV5-1 | CASSAKTSGGSANEQFF
TRBV6-1 | CASSEGPDLYGYTF
TRBV14 | CASSQVTYEQYF
TRBV9 | CASSPDREWAFF
TRBV25-1 | CASSVGEHPDTQYF
TRBV5-4 | CASSLESGNTGELFF
TRBV9 | CASSGGYSAGGETQYF
TRBV5-1 | CASSLEGGTSRYF
TRBV28 | CASSLLSGQGARGYTF
TRBV2 | CASSEFLAGSYEQYF
TRBV7-9 | CASSRDSFNYGYTF
TRBV6-5 | CASSWTGSSTEAFF
TRBV10-2 | CASSEGQEQKLFF